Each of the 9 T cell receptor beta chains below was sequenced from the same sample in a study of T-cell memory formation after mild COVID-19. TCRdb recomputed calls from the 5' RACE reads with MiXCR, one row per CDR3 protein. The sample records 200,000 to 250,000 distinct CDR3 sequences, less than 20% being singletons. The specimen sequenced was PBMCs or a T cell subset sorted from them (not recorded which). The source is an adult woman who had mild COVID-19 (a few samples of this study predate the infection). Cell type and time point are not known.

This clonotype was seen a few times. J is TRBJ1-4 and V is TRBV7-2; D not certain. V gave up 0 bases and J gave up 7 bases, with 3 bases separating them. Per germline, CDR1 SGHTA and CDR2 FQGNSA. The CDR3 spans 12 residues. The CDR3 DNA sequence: TGTGCCAGCAGCTTAGCGAGTGAAAAACTGTTTTTT. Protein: CASSLASEKLFF.

DNA for the CDR3: TGTGCCAGTAGTCAGCAGAGGAACACTGAAGCTTTCTTT. Encoded protein: CASSQQRNTEAFF. The rearrangement uses TRBV19 and TRBJ1-1; D not resolved. The V end lost 5 bases, the J end lost 1 base, and 8 bases lay between the germline ends. The germline V gene encodes CDR1 LNHDA and CDR2 SQIVND (reference sequence). The CDR3 has 13 residues.

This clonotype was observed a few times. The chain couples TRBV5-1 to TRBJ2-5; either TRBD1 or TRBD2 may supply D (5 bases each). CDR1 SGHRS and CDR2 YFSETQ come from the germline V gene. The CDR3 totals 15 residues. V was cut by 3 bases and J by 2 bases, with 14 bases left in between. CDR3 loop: CASSWRGTRQETQYF. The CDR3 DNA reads TGCGCCAGCAGCTGGAGAGGGACGCGTCAAGAGACCCAGTACTTC.

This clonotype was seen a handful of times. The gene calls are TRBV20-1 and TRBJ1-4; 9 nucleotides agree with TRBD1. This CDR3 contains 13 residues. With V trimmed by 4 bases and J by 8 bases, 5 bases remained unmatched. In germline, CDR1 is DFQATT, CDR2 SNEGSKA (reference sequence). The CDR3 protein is CSATGTGYEKLFF. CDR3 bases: TGCAGTGCTACCGGGACAGGGTACGAAAAACTGTTTTTT.

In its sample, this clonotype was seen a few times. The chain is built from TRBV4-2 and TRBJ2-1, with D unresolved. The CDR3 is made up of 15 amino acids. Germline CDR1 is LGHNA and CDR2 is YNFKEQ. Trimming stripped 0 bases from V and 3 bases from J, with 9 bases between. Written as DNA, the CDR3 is TGTGCCAGCAGCCAAGAGGTGGCAGGCTACAATGAGCAGTTCTTC. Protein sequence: CASSQEVAGYNEQFF.

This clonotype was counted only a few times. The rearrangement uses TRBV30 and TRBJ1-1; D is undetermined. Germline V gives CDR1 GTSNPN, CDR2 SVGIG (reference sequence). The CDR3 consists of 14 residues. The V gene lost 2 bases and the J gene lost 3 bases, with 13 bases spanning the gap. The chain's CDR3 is CAWSTGNDYTEAFF. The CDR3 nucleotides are TGTGCCTGGAGTACTGGCAACGATTACACTGAAGCTTTCTTT.

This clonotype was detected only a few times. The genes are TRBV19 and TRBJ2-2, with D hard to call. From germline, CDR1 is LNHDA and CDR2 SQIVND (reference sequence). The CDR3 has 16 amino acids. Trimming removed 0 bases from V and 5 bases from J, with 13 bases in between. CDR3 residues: CASSIDEVPRTGELFF. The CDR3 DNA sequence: TGTGCCAGTAGTATAGATGAAGTCCCGAGGACCGGGGAGCTGTTTTTT.

The CDR3 region is CASSLVGPDPRDSGANVLTF. The CDR3 nucleotides read TGCGCCAGCAGCTTGGTAGGTCCGGATCCGAGGGACTCTGGGGCCAACGTCCTGACTTTC. The rearrangement uses TRBV5-1 and TRBJ2-6, with D maybe TRBD2 (5 bases). V dropped 0 bases and J dropped 0 bases, with 19 bases sitting between them. Germline values: CDR1 SGHRS, CDR2 YFSETQ. The CDR3 has 20 amino acids.

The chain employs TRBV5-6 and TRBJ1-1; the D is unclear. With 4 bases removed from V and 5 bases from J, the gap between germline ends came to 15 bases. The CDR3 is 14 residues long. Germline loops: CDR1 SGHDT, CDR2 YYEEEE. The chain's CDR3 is CASSPAPMSTEAFF. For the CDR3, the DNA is TGTGCCAGCAGCCCCGCCCCCATGAGTACTGAAGCTTTCTTT. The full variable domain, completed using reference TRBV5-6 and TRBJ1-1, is DAGVTQSPTHLIKTRGQQVTLRCSPKSGHDTVSWYQQALGQGPQFIFQYYEEEERQRGNFPDRFSGHQFPNYSSELNVNALLLGDSALYLCASSPAPMSTEAFFGQGTRLTVV.